This TCR beta chain was captured by sequencing in a study of T cell responses to AZD1222 COVID-19 vaccine. Study-level points and caveats: Along spike, vaccine-associated CD4 TCRs were found throughout, with dominance at 160-218 and 743-854. In all cases, repertoires were sampled only after the peak T cell response. White British people made up most donors, females outnumbered males, and clonal diversity was possibly underestimated.

Germline V gene sequence: CDR1 SGHRS, CDR2 YFSETQ. Trimming took off 1 base at V and 3 bases at J, with 11 bases between the two ends. The CDR3 loop spans 14 amino acids. Comments on this clone: The antigen is unknown.

Repertoires were generated with immunoSEQ multiplex PCR, while TCRdb's copy carries only in-frame clones and drops some. The profile shows some 120,000 clones, over 75% of them singletons. The input for sequencing was peripheral blood, taken on day 0 of AZD1222 vaccination. The chain employs TRBV5-1 and TRBJ2-7; tentative D call: TRBD1 (6 bases). This clonotype was sampled from an adult in good health. As DNA, the CDR3 is TGCGCCAGCAGCTTGAGCCAGGGGTTCTACGAGCAGTACTTC. It specifies CASSLSQGFYEQYF.